Listed below are T cell receptor beta chains from one sample, sequenced in a study of molecular identifiers for immune sequencing clone quantification. TCRdb recomputed calls from the PCR reads with MiXCR, one row per CDR3 protein. The table shows some 100,000 distinct CDR3 sequences, with 15% to 20% occurring only once. Sequencing was done on a sample of naive CD8+ T cells from blood, with Jurkat cell RNA spiked in. Receptors originate from a human donor in good health. Some libraries in this study had Jurkat cell RNA spiked in. Each CDR3 is given with its conserved first and last residue. The order of the fields is J gene, D gene, V gene, clone size, CDR3 protein, CDR3 DNA. D genes are given only for firm matches. Expanded clones are given a class, and other clones once, few, many or no size at all.

>TRBJ2-7|.|TRBV29-1|many
CSVLGGYEQYF
TGCAGCGTCTTGGGGGGTTACGAGCAGTACTTC
>TRBJ2-2|.|TRBV12-5|many
CASALGVNTGELFF
TGTGCTAGTGCCCTGGGGGTGAACACCGGGGAGCTGTTTTTT
>TRBJ1-5|.|TRBV7-9|many
CASSLGSGAGQPQHF
TGTGCCAGCAGCTTAGGCTCGGGGGCTGGGCAGCCCCAGCATTTT
>TRBJ1-5|.|TRBV24-1|many
CATSEQGGNQPQHF
TGTGCCACCAGCGAACAGGGTGGCAATCAGCCCCAGCATTTT
>TRBJ1-2|.|TRBV6-2/TRBV6-3|many
CASSPGQLPFTF
TGTGCCAGCAGTCCTGGACAGTTGCCGTTTACCTTC
>TRBJ2-2|.|TRBV5-1|many
CASSTPATGDTGELFF
TGCGCCAGCAGCACCCCCGCCACCGGGGACACCGGGGAGCTGTTTTTT
>TRBJ1-5|.|TRBV7-2|.
CASSLIGGGDWVNQPQHF
TGTGCCAGCAGCTTAATTGGGGGGGGTGATTGGGTCAATCAGCCCCAGCATTTT
>TRBJ1-5|.|TRBV27|many
CASSLSLNQPQHF
TGTGCCAGCAGTTTATCATTGAATCAGCCCCAGCATTTT
>TRBJ2-7|TRBD1|TRBV30|many
CAWSVSPTGAYEQYF
TGTGCCTGGAGTGTGTCCCCGACAGGGGCCTACGAGCAGTACTTC
>TRBJ2-7|TRBD1|TRBV27|many
CASKVQTGRYEQYF
TGTGCCAGCAAAGTACAGACAGGGCGGTACGAGCAGTACTTC
>TRBJ2-3|.|TRBV19|many
CASSIWSDTDTQYF
TGTGCCAGTAGTATATGGAGCGACACAGATACGCAGTATTTT
>TRBJ2-1|.|TRBV7-9|many
CASSFRPSSYNEQFF
TGTGCCAGCAGCTTCCGCCCGAGCTCCTACAATGAGCAGTTCTTC
>TRBJ2-7|.|TRBV29-1|many
CSVERAGKGREQYF
TGCAGCGTTGAACGGGCAGGGAAGGGTCGGGAGCAGTACTTC
>TRBJ2-2|TRBD1|TRBV7-9|many
CASSPRFGTGGGNANTGELFF
TGTGCCAGCAGCCCCCGGTTTGGGACAGGGGGCGGGAACGCGAACACCGGGGAGCTGTTTTTT
>TRBJ2-7|.|TRBV7-9|many
CASSLVAGPQQYEQYF
TGTGCCAGCAGCTTAGTGGCAGGGCCGCAACAATACGAGCAGTACTTC
>TRBJ2-7|.|TRBV7-9|many
CASSLEGPHEQYF
TGTGCCAGCAGCTTAGAGGGTCCCCACGAGCAGTACTTC
>TRBJ2-4|.|TRBV11-3|many
CASNPGGRTGLWAKNIQYF
TGTGCCAGCAACCCCGGGGGCAGGACGGGATTGTGGGCCAAAAACATTCAGTACTTC
>TRBJ1-2|.|TRBV27|many
CASSLRAVGDGYTF
TGTGCCAGCAGTTTAAGGGCGGTGGGGGATGGCTACACCTTC
>TRBJ2-3|TRBD1|TRBV12-3/TRBV12-4|many
CASSFGDRSTDTQYF
TGTGCCAGCAGTTTCGGGGACAGAAGCACAGATACGCAGTATTTT
>TRBJ1-6|.|TRBV4-3|once
CASSQDFQGTYSPLHF
TGCGCCAGCAGCCAAGATTTCCAGGGGACGTATTCACCCCTCCACTTT
>TRBJ2-3|TRBD2|TRBV20-1|many
CSASPTSGSTDTQYF
TGCAGTGCTAGCCCGACTAGCGGATCCACAGATACGCAGTATTTT
>TRBJ2-1|.|TRBV9|.
CASSVGGFEQFF
TGTGCCAGCAGCGTAGGGGGTTTTGAGCAGTTCTTC
>TRBJ2-4|.|TRBV3-2|many
CASSQDPPAGSIQYF
TGTGCCAGCAGCCAAGATCCCCCTGCGGGGAGCATTCAGTACTTC
>TRBJ2-3|TRBD2|TRBV23-1|many
CASSQRERSDTQYF
TGCGCCAGCAGTCAGCGGGAGAGGTCAGATACGCAGTATTTT
>TRBJ2-7|TRBD1|TRBV4-1|many
CASSPLDGQGYEQYF
TGCGCCAGCAGCCCCCTCGACGGACAGGGCTACGAGCAGTACTTC
>TRBJ2-3|.|TRBV4-3|many
CASSQDRVERPSTDTQYF
TGCGCCAGCAGCCAAGATAGGGTCGAGCGTCCGAGCACAGATACGCAGTATTTT
>TRBJ2-3|.|TRBV27|few
CASRATDTQYF
TGTGCCAGTCGGGCCACAGATACGCAGTATTTT
>TRBJ1-1|TRBD1|TRBV9|many
CASSEGTVNTEAFF
TGTGCCAGCAGCGAGGGGACAGTGAACACTGAAGCTTTCTTT
>TRBJ2-4|.|TRBV20-1|many
CSVHDAKNIQYF
TGCAGTGTTCATGATGCCAAAAACATTCAGTACTTC
>TRBJ2-1|TRBD2|TRBV27|.
CASSFSGSSYSEQFF
TGTGCCAGCAGTTTTAGCGGGTCCTCCTACAGTGAGCAGTTCTTC
>TRBJ2-1|.|TRBV27|many
CASRSDGANEQFF
TGTGCCAGCAGATCGGACGGGGCAAATGAGCAGTTCTTC
>TRBJ1-6|.|TRBV25-1|many
CASSDTSFSEYNSPLHF
TGTGCCAGCAGTGACACCTCCTTTTCGGAATATAATTCACCCCTCCACTTT
>TRBJ1-1|TRBD1|TRBV9|many
CASSPYRGNTEAFF
TGTGCCAGCAGCCCATACAGGGGGAACACTGAAGCTTTCTTT
>TRBJ1-1|.|TRBV19|many
CASSIDPGSTEAFF
TGTGCCAGTAGTATAGATCCGGGATCCACTGAAGCTTTCTTT
>TRBJ2-7|TRBD2|TRBV4-2|.
CASSPLADFPYEQYF
TGTGCCAGCAGCCCACTAGCGGATTTTCCCTACGAGCAGTACTTC
>TRBJ2-1|TRBD1|TRBV13|.
CASSPGTGGINEQFF
TGTGCCAGCAGCCCCGGGACAGGGGGGATCAATGAGCAGTTCTTC
>TRBJ1-2|.|TRBV6-5|many
CASSYSPDYGYTF
TGTGCCAGCAGTTACTCCCCAGACTATGGCTACACCTTC
>TRBJ2-5|.|TRBV11-2|many
CASTGPGVDQYF
TGTGCCAGCACCGGGCCGGGGGTTGACCAGTACTTC
>TRBJ1-5|.|TRBV6-6|many
CASSSPNQPQHF
TGTGCCAGCAGTTCTCCCAATCAGCCCCAGCATTTT
>TRBJ2-5|.|TRBV27|many
CASSTGPGQETQYF
TGTGCCAGCAGTACGGGTCCTGGGCAAGAGACCCAGTACTTC
>TRBJ2-3|TRBD2|TRBV15|many
CATSAPGTSGRGDTQYF
TGTGCCACCAGCGCCCCCGGGACTAGCGGGAGAGGAGATACGCAGTATTTT
>TRBJ2-3|TRBD2|TRBV3-1|many
CASSQVLYRAGAQYF
TGTGCCAGCAGCCAAGTCTTATATCGAGCGGGGGCGCAGTATTTT
>TRBJ2-4|.|TRBV4-1|many
CASSQAGSGGNIQYF
TGCGCCAGCAGCCAAGCGGGGTCCGGGGGAAACATTCAGTACTTC
>TRBJ2-7|.|TRBV9|few
CASSIDRDEQYF
TGTGCCAGCAGCATAGATAGGGACGAGCAGTACTTC
>TRBJ2-7|.|TRBV5-4|many
CASSPNRGAEQYF
TGTGCCAGCAGCCCAAACCGGGGGGCCGAGCAGTACTTC